This record concerns one T cell receptor (beta chain) sequence. The antigen is undetermined. PCR used 60 Vbeta primers and 13 Jbeta primers. TCRdb's table, derived via immunoSEQ multiplex PCR, lists solely in-frame clones and lacks some. The table lists fewer than 120,000 clones, about 86% of them singletons. Per germline, CDR1 MNHEY and CDR2 SVGAGI. The V end lost 4 bases, the J end lost 2 bases, and 6 bases lay between the germline ends. This CDR3 spans 13 amino acids. This entry belongs to a study of cytomegalovirus exposure and HLA in healthy donors. General study findings and limits: In a later analysis, TCR beta V- and J-gene trimming was associated with a missense DCLRE1C variant. Versus the roughly 670-donor mean, an Asian-associated ancestry cluster reportedly showed fewer N-insertions in a later analysis.

Sequenced: PBMCs. The clonotype comes from a man aged 35-49 years in good health and CMV-seronegative. The genes are TRBV6-5 and TRBJ1-5; a weak D match, TRBD1 (5 bases). CDR3 coding DNA: TGTGCCAGCAGTTGGGGCCGCAATCAGCCCCAGCATTTT. Residues: CASSWGRNQPQHF.